Below are 19 T cell receptor beta chains sequenced from a single sample in a study of Ad26.COV2.S vaccination and SARS-CoV-2 variants. Regarding treatment: some 20 received Ad26.COV2.S at low or high dose, single or two shots; several received placebo; per-sample allocation not given. Sample collection was performed on day 63 after the first vaccine or placebo injection. Generated by immunoSEQ multiplex PCR, the TCRdb table keeps only in-frame clones and is missing some. Here the sample spans fewer than 400,000 clones, 75% to 90% being singletons. Specimen: peripheral blood, collected in a trial of Ad26.COV2.S vaccine versus placebo. All receptors derive from a person between 18 and 59 years old who received the Ad26.COV2.S COVID-19 vaccine or a placebo.

This clone was observed a few times. The rearrangement joins TRBV6-2 or TRBV6-3 to TRBJ2-5; a weak D match, TRBD1 (5 bases). This CDR3 spans 13 amino acids. Per germline, CDR1 MNHEY and CDR2 SVGEGT. Trimming removed 0 bases from V and 4 bases from J, with 6 bases in between. The CDR3 nucleotides read TGTGCCAGCAGTTACTCGGGGCGAGAGACCCAGTACTTC. Protein: CASSYSGRETQYF.

This chain links TRBV7-2 with TRBJ1-4, with D perhaps matching TRBD1 (6 bases). V was clipped by 4 bases and J by 8 bases, with 11 bases between them. The germline gives CDR1 SGHTA, CDR2 FQGNSA. There are 13 residues in the CDR3. As DNA, the CDR3 is TGTGCCAGCAGCTCGGTGACAGGCGAAAAACTGTTTTTT. Translating it yields CASSSVTGEKLFF. Using reference TRBV7-2 and TRBJ1-4 for the parts outside the CDR3, the full variable domain is GAGVSQSPSNKVTEKGKDVELRCDPISGHTALYWYRQSLGQGLEFLIYFQGNSAPDKSGLPSDRFSAERTGGSVSTLTIQRTQQEDSAVYLCASSSVTGEKLFFGSGTQLSVL.

This sequence joins TRBV15 and TRBJ1-5; 7 bases fit TRBD1. Germline V gene sequence: CDR1 LNHNV, CDR2 YYDKDF (reference sequence). This CDR3 is built from 14 residues. V dropped 3 bases and J dropped 3; count of bases not matched to a gene: 2. The CDR3 sequence: CATSSGQDNQPQHF. The CDR3 DNA reads as TGTGCCACCAGCAGTGGACAGGACAATCAGCCCCAGCATTTT.

The chain joins TRBV19 to TRBJ1-5; 11 nucleotides align to TRBD1. The CDR3 totals 16 residues. Per germline, CDR1 LNHDA and CDR2 SQIVND (reference sequence). V dropped 3 bases and J dropped 5; count of bases not matched to a gene: 6. Written as DNA, the CDR3 is TGTGCCAGTAGTATTGGTGGGACAGGGGGACATCAGCCCCAGCATTTT. Translating gives CASSIGGTGGHQPQHF.

The CDR3 DNA sequence: TGCGCCAGCAGCTATGGACAGGGGGGGACTGAAGCTTTCTTT. Its translation: CASSYGQGGTEAFF. The gene calls are TRBV5-1 and TRBJ1-1, with 10 bases aligning to TRBD1. J lost 5 bases, V lost 3 bases, and 4 bases had no gene match. Germline CDR1 reads SGHRS; CDR2 reads YFSETQ. This CDR3 is 14 amino acids long.

The genes are TRBV11-2 and TRBJ2-1; weak D call: TRBD2 (6 bases). The CDR3 covers 14 residues. Trimming pared 2 bases from V and 7 bases from J, leaving 12 bases between. CDR1 is SGHAT, CDR2 FQNNGV, per germline. CDR3 DNA: TGTGCCAGCAGCTTATGGGACTCCGGAAATGAGCAGTTCTTC. This translates into CASSLWDSGNEQFF. The whole variable domain, filled in from reference TRBV11-2 and TRBJ2-1, reads EAGVAQSPRYKIIEKRQSVAFWCNPISGHATLYWYQQILGQGPKLLIQFQNNGVVDDSQLPKDRFSAERLKGVDSTLKIQPAKLEDSAVYLCASSLWDSGNEQFFGPGTRLTVL.

V gene TRBV6-2 or TRBV6-3 combines with J gene TRBJ2-2; no clear D gene. The ends were cut back, 2 bases at V and 5 bases at J, with 9 bases in the middle. This CDR3 contains 14 residues. Germline CDR1 MNHEY, CDR2 SVGEGT. In nucleotides, the CDR3 is TGTGCCAGCAGTTACGTGGCGCGTACCGGGGAGCTGTTTTTT. Residues: CASSYVARTGELFF.

The chain couples TRBV7-6 to TRBJ2-5, with D perhaps TRBD1 (6 bases). Germline assignment: CDR1 SGHVS and CDR2 FNYEAQ. There are 16 residues in the CDR3. V lost 6 bases to trimming and J lost 2 bases, with 19 bases between them. CDR3 in amino acids: CASRDGRDTLQETQYF. The CDR3 DNA follows: TGTGCCAGCAGAGATGGCCGGGACACTTTACAAGAGACCCAGTACTTC. The variable domain in full, with the rest retrieved from reference TRBV7-6 and TRBJ2-5, is GAGVSQSPRYKVTKRGQDVALRCDPISGHVSLYWYRQALGQGPEFLTYFNYEAQQDKSGLPNDRFSAERPEGSISTLTIQRTEQRDSAMYRCASRDGRDTLQETQYFGPGTRLLVL.

This sequence joins TRBV27 and TRBJ1-2; 8 bases match TRBD1. CDR3 length: 16 residues. Germline V CDR1 and CDR2: MNHEY, SMNVEV (reference sequence). J lost 4 bases, V lost 6 bases, and 13 bases had no gene match. The CDR3 sequence: CASSLRPLTGGYGYTF. For the CDR3, the DNA is TGTGCCAGCAGCCTCCGACCCCTCACAGGGGGCTATGGCTACACCTTC.

V gene TRBV7-8 combines with J gene TRBJ2-4; perhaps D is TRBD1 or TRBD2 (5 bases each). This CDR3 is built from 14 residues. Trimming shortened V by 0 bases and J by 8 bases, and 11 bases separated the two germline ends. The germline V gene has CDR1 SGHVS and CDR2 FQNEAQ. The CDR3, as DNA: TGTGCCAGCAGCTTAGCCCCCGGGGCAGACATTCAGTACTTC. It encodes CASSLAPGADIQYF.

The CDR3 bases are TGTGCCAGCAGACCCCTGGACAGGGCTGGAAACACCATATATTTT. Residues: CASRPLDRAGNTIYF. V gene TRBV27 combines with J gene TRBJ1-3; 8 positions agree with TRBD1. J gave up 2 bases and V 6 bases, and 6 bases lay outside the gene matches. The germline V gene encodes CDR1 MNHEY and CDR2 SMNVEV (reference sequence). This CDR3 spans 15 amino acids.

The chain links TRBV19 to TRBJ1-5; unclear D gene. V lost 10 bases and J 0 bases, leaving 10 bases between the germline ends. The CDR3 loop spans 13 amino acids. Germline-derived CDR1 and CDR2 are LNHDA and SQIVND (reference sequence). The CDR3 protein is CATVEYSNQPQHF. Here the CDR3 DNA reads TGTGCCACAGTGGAATATAGCAATCAGCCCCAGCATTTT. Variable domain in full (rest from reference TRBV19 and TRBJ1-5): DGGITQSPKYLFRKEGQNVTLSCEQNLNHDAMYWYRQDPGQGLRLIYYSQIVNDFQKGDIAEGYSVSREKKESFPLTVTSAQKNPTAFYLCATVEYSNQPQHFGDGTRLSIL.

This chain joins TRBV11-2 and TRBJ1-1, with a tentative D call TRBD1 (5 bases). Trimming removed 6 bases at V and 4 bases at J, with 18 bases between. The germline gives CDR1 SGHAT, CDR2 FQNNGV. There are 15 residues in the CDR3. CDR3 in DNA: TGTGCCAGCAGTCGCGCCGGGGGTTTGGGCACTGAAGCTTTCTTT. Translating it yields CASSRAGGLGTEAFF.

This clone appeared a few times. V and J are TRBV4-1 and TRBJ1-2; D is unclear. V shed 0 bases and J shed 5 bases, with 13 bases lying between them. Per the germline V gene, CDR1 is MGHRA and CDR2 is YSYEKL. The CDR3 totals 15 residues. CDR3 coding DNA: TGCGCCAGCAGCCAAGACAGCTCATTGGGGTATGGCTACACCTTC. Translated, it gives CASSQDSSLGYGYTF.

The gene calls are TRBV5-1 and TRBJ1-1; D uncertain. Germline CDR1 SGHRS, CDR2 YFSETQ. The CDR3 covers 14 residues. The germline V and J ends were trimmed by 7 bases and 0 bases, with 13 bases remaining between them. The CDR3 DNA reads TGCGCCAGCGGCAAGGGCTACCTGAACACTGAAGCTTTCTTT. Amino acid sequence: CASGKGYLNTEAFF.

The chain recombines TRBV12-5 with TRBJ1-1, with D unresolved. This CDR3 is 12 amino acids long. Trimming took 6 bases from V and 1 from J, leaving 6 bases between them. Germline CDR1 LGHNT, CDR2 FRNRAP. The DNA for the CDR3 is TGTGCTAGTGGACAGCAGAACACTGAAGCTTTCTTT. Translated, it gives CASGQQNTEAFF.

A remark on this clone: The sample carries other DNA sequences with the same CDR3. The chain combines TRBV6-5 with TRBJ1-1; D gene unclear. CDR1 MNHEY and CDR2 SVGAGI come from the germline V gene. The CDR3 covers 14 residues. V shed 0 bases and J shed 4 bases, with 9 bases lying between them. CDR3 in DNA: TGTGCCAGCAGTTACTCCGGACGGGGCACTGAAGCTTTCTTT. It encodes CASSYSGRGTEAFF.

The J gene is TRBJ2-3, the V gene TRBV2; 8 bases are a match to TRBD1. The CDR3 spans 15 residues. The germline V gene has CDR1 SNHLY and CDR2 FYNNEI. V lost 4 bases and J lost 4; bases outside the gene matches: 7. CDR3 in DNA: TGTGCCAGCAGTGTAGGACAGGGTGCCCCAGATACGCAGTATTTT. Amino acids: CASSVGQGAPDTQYF.

J is TRBJ2-1 and V is TRBV4-1; 9 bases are shared with TRBD1. Trimming took 1 base from V and 8 from J; bases not matched to a gene: 9. CDR1 and CDR2 (germline): MGHRA, YSYEKL. The CDR3 sequence is 16 residues long. CDR3 nucleotide sequence: TGCGCCAGCAGCCAAGCCGGGACAGGGTTGGCCGATGAGCAGTTCTTC. Its protein is CASSQAGTGLADEQFF.